Presented here are 31 T cell receptor beta chains from one specimen sequenced in a study of T cell repertoires in cytomegalovirus infection. TCRdb recomputed calls from the reads with MiXCR, one row per CDR3 protein. Of approximately 180,000 distinct CDR3 sequences listed, 8% to 10% are singletons. Sequencing was carried out using PBMCs. These receptors came from a human donor in good health (CMV status not recorded). Some clones in this sample may be carry-over from other donors' samples.

The rearrangement joins TRBV7-3 to TRBJ2-2; D uncertain. V lost 2 bases and J lost 5, with 6 bases in between. CDR1 and CDR2 from the germline V gene are SGHTA and FQGTGA. The CDR3 extends over 13 amino acids. DNA for the CDR3: TGTGCCAGCAGCTTAGCAGATACCGGGGAGCTGTTTTTT. This gives the protein CASSLADTGELFF.

This clonotype was observed many times. The chain links TRBV6-2 or TRBV6-3 to TRBJ2-2; D is perhaps TRBD1 (6 bases). The CDR3 length is 15 residues. V was shortened by 6 bases and J by 1 base, with 12 bases between the two germline ends. Germline CDR1 MNHEY, CDR2 SVGEGT. CDR3 region: CASRVSGQNTGELFF. CDR3 DNA: TGTGCCAGCAGGGTGTCGGGACAGAACACCGGGGAGCTGTTTTTT.

This clonotype was recorded at least ten times. This sequence joins TRBV7-2 and TRBJ1-1; D remains ambiguous. Germline CDR1 and CDR2: SGHTA and FQGNSA. CDR3 length: 13 residues. Trimming removed 5 bases from V and 4 bases from J, with 11 bases in between. In nucleotides, the CDR3 is TGTGCCAGCAGCAATGGCGGGGTCACTGAAGCTTTCTTT. This gives the protein CASSNGGVTEAFF.

A word on this clonotype: One end of the junction varies from germline; a read error may be responsible. The chain links TRBV19 to TRBJ2-1; 10 nucleotides agree with TRBD2. Per germline, CDR1 LNHDA and CDR2 SQIVND (reference sequence). This CDR3 contains 15 residues. CDR3 coding DNA: TGTGCCAGTAGGTGGGCTAGCGGGGGATACATTGAGCAGTTCTTC. Protein product: CASRWASGGYIEQFF.

In this sample, this clonotype turned up many times. Compared with germline, one end of the junction differs, possibly owing to a read error. The rearrangement links TRBV11-2 to TRBJ1-4, with D possibly TRBD1 on 5 matching bases. This CDR3 has 15 residues. Germline V CDR1 and CDR2: SGHAT, FQNNGV. This chain's CDR3 is CTSSFLRGENEKLFF. The DNA for the CDR3 is TGTACCAGCAGCTTCCTCCGGGGGGAGAATGAAAAACTGTTTTTT.

This clonotype was seen more than once but under ten times. J is TRBJ2-2 and V is TRBV19, with a tentative D call TRBD2 (6 bases). The germline V gene has CDR1 LNHDA and CDR2 SQIVND (reference sequence). The CDR3 extends over 15 amino acids. The V end was cut by 3 bases, the J end by 4 bases, with 12 bases between. CDR3 sequence reads: CASSMVLGGTGELFF. The CDR3 DNA follows: TGTGCCAGTAGTATGGTTCTGGGAGGCACCGGGGAGCTGTTTTTT.

This clonotype was counted many times. V and J are TRBV12-3 or TRBV12-4 and TRBJ2-2, with TRBD2 matching over 16 bases. The CDR3 length is 19 residues. V shed 5 bases, J shed 0 bases, and the junction held 6 bases outside the gene matches. In nucleotides, the CDR3 is TGTGCCAGCAGTACCACCGGGACTAGCGGGGGGGCGAACACCGGGGAGCTGTTTTTT. Translated, it gives CASSTTGTSGGANTGELFF.

This chain connects TRBV15 to TRBJ2-3, with D perhaps matching TRBD1 (5 bases). CDR1 is LNHNV, CDR2 YYDKDF, per germline (reference sequence). The CDR3 has 17 residues. The V and J ends lost 0 bases and 2 bases respectively, with 15 bases between them. The CDR3 DNA reads as TGTGCCACCAGCAGAGATGGGGCACGAAGTTACACAGATACGCAGTATTTT. The encoded protein is CATSRDGARSYTDTQYF.

This clonotype was seen ten or more times. This sequence joins TRBV12-3 or TRBV12-4 and TRBJ2-7; D unclear. V gave up 6 bases and J gave up 4 bases, with 10 bases separating them. CDR3 length equals 12 residues. This CDR3 reads CASRYGEYEQYF. CDR3 DNA: TGTGCCAGCAGGTATGGAGAGTACGAGCAGTACTTC.

This clonotype appeared many times. The gene calls are TRBV5-5 and TRBJ1-1, with 8 bases that match TRBD1. Per the germline V gene, CDR1 is SGHKS and CDR2 is YYEKEE (reference sequence). This CDR3 is built from 16 residues. V trimming: 3 bases; J trimming: 5 bases; junction bases outside the gene matches: 12. The CDR3 sequence: CASSSHPTQGGTEAFF. In nucleotides, the CDR3 is TGTGCCAGCAGCTCGCACCCCACACAGGGGGGTACTGAAGCTTTCTTT.

This clonotype was recorded at least ten times. The chain employs TRBV12-5 and TRBJ2-1; D not certain. This CDR3 is 13 amino acids long. Germline values: CDR1 LGHNT, CDR2 FRNRAP. V shed 1 base and J shed 13 bases, with 14 bases lying between them. CDR3 sequence (DNA): TGTGCTAGTGGTTTGGCCCTATCCTTGGAACAGTTCTTC. This translates into CASGLALSLEQFF.

The chain has TRBV28 and TRBJ2-1, with D tentatively TRBD2 (6 bases). Trimming took off 3 bases at V and 4 bases at J, with 13 bases between the two ends. The CDR3 has 15 residues. From germline, CDR1 is MDHEN and CDR2 SYDVKM. The CDR3 nucleotides are TGTGCCAGCAGTTTGGGAGGATCTCGGTACAATGAGCAGTTCTTC. Protein product: CASSLGGSRYNEQFF.

This clonotype was counted many times. CDR3 in amino acids: CASSTRQGANEQFF. The CDR3 region has the DNA TGTGCCAGCAGCACCCGACAGGGGGCCAATGAGCAGTTCTTC. This rearrangement joins TRBV7-2 to TRBJ2-1, with 10 positions matching TRBD1. V lost 5 bases and J lost 6; bases outside the gene matches: 4. The CDR3 contains 14 residues. The germline V gene encodes CDR1 SGHTA and CDR2 FQGNSA.

The sample holds many counts of this clonotype. The chain recombines TRBV28 with TRBJ2-2; no reliable D call. V was clipped by 4 bases and J by 4 bases, with 4 bases between them. Germline V lookup: CDR1 MDHEN, CDR2 SYDVKM. The CDR3 is 12 residues long. CDR3 in DNA: TGTGCCAGCAGTTCAGGCACCGGGGAGCTGTTTTTT. Its translation: CASSSGTGELFF.

This clonotype was observed a few times. A read error may produce the germline difference seen at one junction end. This chain links TRBV6-2 or TRBV6-3 with TRBJ1-5; 12 bases are a match to TRBD1. Germline CDR1 and CDR2: MNHEY and SVGEGT. The CDR3 sequence is 15 residues long. CDR3: CASSPGTGGKQPQHF. The CDR3 nucleotides are TGTGCCAGCAGTCCCGGGACAGGGGGCAAACAGCCCCAGCATTTT.

This clonotype was seen a handful of times. This chain joins TRBV5-1 and TRBJ2-7, with TRBD1 matching over 10 bases. This CDR3 has 17 residues. Losses at the gene ends were 0 bases for V and 6 bases for J; bases not matched to a gene: 12. The germline CDR1 and CDR2 sequences are SGHRS and YFSETQ. The CDR3 is CASSLGQGASLNGEQYF. The CDR3, as DNA: TGCGCCAGCAGCTTGGGACAGGGGGCGAGCCTAAATGGCGAGCAGTACTTC.

In this sample, this clonotype turned up a few times. The genes are TRBV12-3 or TRBV12-4 and TRBJ2-3; weak D call: TRBD2 (6 bases). The CDR3 loop spans 17 amino acids. V was pared by 6 bases and J by 0 bases, with 19 bases between. CDR3 in DNA: TGTGCCAGCAGAATCCGGCAGGGTAGCGGTAGCACAGATACGCAGTATTTT. Translated, it gives CASRIRQGSGSTDTQYF.

In its sample, this clonotype was seen a few times. This chain uses TRBV12-3 or TRBV12-4 with TRBJ2-1, with 7 bases that match TRBD2. This CDR3 has 16 residues. V dropped 5 bases and J dropped 7; count of bases not matched to a gene: 14. CDR3 sequence (DNA): TGTGCCAGCAGTCTGAGCAGCGGGATGAGTCGGAATGAGCAGTTCTTC. It yields the protein CASSLSSGMSRNEQFF.

This clonotype was recorded a few times. The genes are TRBV9 and TRBJ2-3, with D possibly TRBD2 on 5 matching bases. Trimming removed 3 bases at V and 5 bases at J, with 10 bases between. Germline assignment: CDR1 SGDLS and CDR2 YYNGEE. The CDR3 totals 13 residues. The CDR3 nucleotides are TGTGCCAGCAGCGACTACCGGGGAGATACGCAGTATTTT. Translating it yields CASSDYRGDTQYF.

As for this clonotype: A much more abundant neighbour one base away suggests this may be a read error. The CDR3 sequence: CASSYARARVNIQYF. CDR3 sequence (DNA): TGTGCCAGCAGTTACGCCAGGGCGAGGGTCAACATTCAGTACTTC. This chain links TRBV6-2 or TRBV6-3 with TRBJ2-4; the D call may be TRBD1 or TRBD2 (5 bases each). The CDR3 has 15 residues. CDR1 is MNHEY, CDR2 SVGEGT, per germline. Trimming stripped 2 bases from V and 7 bases from J, with 15 bases between.

The chain is built from TRBV28 and TRBJ2-1, with 7 bases aligning to TRBD1. Trimming cost V 5 bases and J 9 bases; bases outside gene matches: 7. CDR1 MDHEN and CDR2 SYDVKM come from the germline V gene. CDR3 size: 13 residues. The CDR3: CASSATGTGEQFF. The CDR3 nucleotides read TGTGCCAGCAGTGCGACAGGGACCGGTGAGCAGTTCTTC.

This clonotype was seen repeatedly, ten times or more. The V gene is TRBV28, the J gene TRBJ1-4; D may be TRBD1 (6 bases). The CDR3 contains 15 residues. The V gene lost 2 bases and the J gene lost 5 bases, with 12 bases spanning the gap. CDR1 is MDHEN and CDR2 is SYDVKM in the germline V gene. The CDR3 reads CASSLAGGQNEKLFF. CDR3 coding DNA: TGTGCCAGCAGTTTAGCGGGGGGACAAAATGAAAAACTGTTTTTT.

This clonotype was seen ten or more times. The rearrangement joins TRBV28 to TRBJ1-1, with a tentative D call TRBD1 (5 bases). The CDR3 contains 14 residues. The germline V gene has CDR1 MDHEN and CDR2 SYDVKM. With 1 base removed from V and 2 bases from J, the gap between germline ends came to 8 bases. DNA of the CDR3: TGTGCCAGCAGTTTATCGGGGGGTAACACTGAAGCTTTCTTT. Its protein is CASSLSGGNTEAFF.

This chain links TRBV28 with TRBJ1-1, with 9 bases matching TRBD1. CDR3 length equals 15 residues. V was clipped by 4 bases and J by 0 bases; unmatched bases: 3. The germline V gene has CDR1 MDHEN and CDR2 SYDVKM. CDR3: CASSSGTGLNTEAFF. The CDR3 DNA follows: TGTGCCAGCAGTTCCGGGACAGGGTTGAACACTGAAGCTTTCTTT.

This clonotype was found many times. The V and J genes are TRBV7-2 and TRBJ1-2; 10 nucleotides align to TRBD1. Germline V CDR1 and CDR2: SGHTA, FQGNSA. This CDR3 contains 14 residues. V lost 5 bases to trimming and J lost 4 bases; unmatched junction nucleotides: 4. The CDR3 region is CASSETGGGYGYTF. Here the CDR3 DNA reads TGTGCCAGCAGCGAGACAGGGGGCGGCTATGGCTACACCTTC.

This clonotype was detected ten times or more. The chain is built from TRBV6-2 or TRBV6-3 and TRBJ2-1; 9 nucleotides match TRBD2. The CDR3 has 20 residues. V shed 2 bases, J shed 8 bases, and the junction held 22 bases outside the gene matches. Germline CDR1 reads MNHEY; CDR2 reads SVGEGT. The CDR3 region is CASSYTPAAAGTSPGDEQFF. The DNA of the CDR3 is TGTGCCAGCAGTTACACTCCGGCAGCCGCCGGGACTAGCCCAGGCGATGAGCAGTTCTTC.

The chain links TRBV9 to TRBJ2-1; D might be TRBD2 (6 bases). The V gene lost 5 bases and the J gene lost 12 bases, with 24 bases spanning the gap. The CDR3 has 15 amino acids. CDR1 and CDR2 (germline): SGDLS, YYNGEE. In nucleotides, the CDR3 is TGTGCCAGCAGGAACGTTCGTGGGGGGATGCGACGGCAGTTCTTC. It specifies CASRNVRGGMRRQFF.

This clonotype was found a few times. DNA for the CDR3: TGTGCCAGCACTATTTACACCGGGGAGCTGTTTTTT. This encodes CASTIYTGELFF. J is TRBJ2-2 and V is TRBV6-2 or TRBV6-3; D unresolved. The CDR3 extends over 12 amino acids. The V end was cut by 7 bases, the J end by 3 bases, with 6 bases between. Germline CDR1 reads MNHEY; CDR2 reads SVGEGT.

This clonotype has a count of ten or more. The chain is built from TRBV28 and TRBJ2-7, with D unclear. The CDR3 spans 12 residues. Per the germline V gene, CDR1 is MDHEN and CDR2 is SYDVKM. V shed 6 bases and J shed 7 bases, with 13 bases lying between them. The CDR3 region has the DNA TGTGCCAGCAGGGCCACCGGGTGGGAGCAGTACTTC. Protein sequence: CASRATGWEQYF.

This clonotype was seen ten or more times. V and J are TRBV7-2 and TRBJ2-7; D gene uncertain. CDR1 and CDR2 (germline): SGHTA, FQGNSA. Trimming removed 0 bases from V and 6 bases from J, with 3 bases in between. The CDR3 contains 11 residues. CDR3 sequence (DNA): TGTGCCAGCAGCTTAGCGGGCGAGCAGTACTTC. Its protein is CASSLAGEQYF.

This clonotype has ten or more counts. J is TRBJ2-1 and V is TRBV7-2; possible D gene TRBD1, 6 bases. The CDR3 extends over 13 amino acids. V was trimmed by 5 bases and J by 8 bases, leaving 13 bases between them. The germline V gene has CDR1 SGHTA and CDR2 FQGNSA. The CDR3 region has the DNA TGTGCCAGCAGCCCCCCCAGGGGAGATGAGCAGTTCTTC. It codes for CASSPPRGDEQFF. The variable domain in full, completed from reference TRBV7-2 and TRBJ2-1, reads GAGVSQSPSNKVTEKGKDVELRCDPISGHTALYWYRQSLGQGLEFLIYFQGNSAPDKSGLPSDRFSAERTGGSVSTLTIQRTQQEDSAVYLCASSPPRGDEQFFGPGTRLTVL.